These 14 T cell receptor beta chains share one sample of origin, sequenced in a study of blood T cell repertoires in COVID-19. The protocol was immunoSEQ multiplex PCR, while the TCRdb copy is restricted to in-frame clones and leaves out a portion. The profile shows more than 100,000 clones, less than 90% of them singletons. Sequenced sample: peripheral blood. Source of these receptors: a man older than 75 with acute or convalescent COVID-19.

Comments on this clone: One end of the junction does not line up with germline, which may come from a read error. V usage is TRBV7-7 and J usage is TRBJ2-1, with TRBD2 identical over 14 bases. CDR3 length: 16 amino acids. Germline V gene lookup returns CDR1 SSHAT and CDR2 FNYEAQ (reference sequence). The CDR3: CASSLGGLAGVNEQFF. CDR3 nucleotide sequence: TGTGCTAGCAGCCTCGGGGGACTAGCGGGAGTCAATGAGCAGTTCTTC.

The chain employs TRBV12-2 and TRBJ2-3; the listed D gene, TRBD2, was not tested against the DNA. TRBV12-2 is deemed a pseudogene. The CDR3 spans 17 residues. CDR3 sequence: CASRLEASSRSTDTQYF. The CDR3 bases are TGTGCAAGTCGCTTAGAGGCGTCTAGCAGAAGCACAGATACGCAGTATTTT.

CDR3 amino acids: CASSSDRVEKLFF. CDR3 nucleotides: TGTGCCAGCAGCTCGGACAGGGTTGAAAAACTGTTTTTT. The chain employs TRBV11-2 and TRBJ1-4; the match to TRBD1 covers 8 bases. In germline, CDR1 is SGHAT, CDR2 FQNNGV. The CDR3 totals 13 residues. J lost 7 bases, V lost 4 bases, and 2 bases had no gene match.

The sample holds a few counts of this clone. This chain uses TRBV3-1 (or the pseudogene TRBV3-2) with TRBJ1-3; 7 bases are shared with TRBD1. The CDR3 totals 13 residues. The J segment lost 4 bases and the V segment lost 5 bases, leaving 2 bases of the junction unmatched. Germline assignment: CDR1 LGHDT and CDR2 YNNKEL (reference sequence). The CDR3 spells CASSVGQGNTIYF. The DNA for the CDR3 is TGTGCCAGCAGCGTGGGACAGGGAAACACCATATATTTT.

V usage is TRBV6-5 and J usage is TRBJ1-5, with 10 bases identical to TRBD1. Germline loops: CDR1 MNHEY, CDR2 SVGAGI. The CDR3 has 15 residues. V gave up 2 bases and J gave up 3 bases; unmatched junction bases: 1. The CDR3, as DNA: TGTGCCAGCAGTTACGGGACAGGGGCCAATCAGCCCCAGCATTTT. Residues: CASSYGTGANQPQHF.

The gene calls are TRBV6-5 and TRBJ1-2, with 7 bases identical to TRBD1. This CDR3 region has 11 residues. Germline CDR1 reads MNHEY; CDR2 reads SVGAGI. The V and J ends lost 5 bases and 8 bases, in that order; junction bases with no gene match: 2. The CDR3 is CASSPQGGYTF. The DNA for the CDR3 is TGTGCCAGCAGTCCACAGGGGGGCTACACCTTC.

This clone was seen only once. The V call is TRBV28, the J call TRBJ1-1; D is perhaps TRBD1 (6 bases). The germline V and J ends were trimmed by 6 bases and 2 bases, with 13 bases remaining between them. The length of the CDR3 is 14 residues. Germline CDR1 is MDHEN and CDR2 is SYDVKM. CDR3 in amino acids: CASSRQAFNTEAFF. For the CDR3, the DNA is TGTGCCAGCAGCCGACAGGCTTTTAACACTGAAGCTTTCTTT.

Only a few counts were recorded for this clone. The rearrangement joins TRBV5-4 to TRBJ2-1, with 7 positions matching TRBD2. Trimming took 4 bases from V and 8 from J; bases not matched to a gene: 9. Per the germline V gene, CDR1 is SGHNT and CDR2 is YYREEE (reference sequence). The CDR3 runs 14 residues. The DNA for the CDR3 is TGTGCCAGCAGCCTTAGCGGGCAAGGCGATGAGCAGTTCTTC. Amino acid sequence: CASSLSGQGDEQFF.

This chain links TRBV3-1 (or the pseudogene TRBV3-2) with TRBJ1-2; D remains ambiguous. CDR1 and CDR2 (germline): LGHDT, YNNKEL (reference sequence). Trimming shortened V by 0 bases and J by 8 bases, and 19 bases separated the two germline ends. The CDR3 has 16 amino acids. This CDR3 is CASSQDSNGGYGGYTF. The CDR3, as DNA: TGTGCCAGCAGCCAAGATAGTAACGGCGGCTATGGGGGCTACACCTTC.

The chain links TRBV10-2 to TRBJ2-3; TRBD1 matches 8 bases. Per the germline V gene, CDR1 is WSHSY and CDR2 is SAAADI. This CDR3 has 15 residues. Trimming cost V 8 bases and J 6 bases; bases outside gene matches: 13. The CDR3 DNA reads TGCGCCAGCGGGGACCGACAGGGGTTGGGGGATACGCAGTATTTT. Translated: CASGDRQGLGDTQYF.

The chain joins TRBV6-5 to TRBJ1-5; D uncertain. The germline V gene has CDR1 MNHEY and CDR2 SVGAGI. Trimming removed 2 bases from V and 4 bases from J, with 6 bases in between. CDR3 length equals 13 residues. CDR3 in amino acids: CASSYRGNQPQHF. CDR3 nucleotides: TGTGCCAGCAGTTACAGAGGAAATCAGCCCCAGCATTTT.

The CDR3 nucleotides are TGTGCCAGCAGCCCCGGGTGGGAACAGGAGTTCTCCTACGAGCAGTACTTC. This gives the protein CASSPGWEQEFSYEQYF. The chain couples TRBV9 to TRBJ2-7; possibly TRBD1 for D (5 bases). CDR3 length equals 17 residues. Germline loops: CDR1 SGDLS, CDR2 YYNGEE. Between the trimmed V and J ends, which lost 4 bases and 0 bases, there was a span of 20 bases.

This clone showed up just once. This rearrangement joins TRBV6-2 or TRBV6-3 to TRBJ2-3, with 10 bases identical to TRBD1. The V and J ends lost 2 bases and 2 bases, in that order; junction bases with no gene match: 1. In germline, CDR1 is MNHEY, CDR2 SVGEGT. This CDR3 is built from 15 residues. The CDR3 DNA sequence: TGTGCCAGCAGTTACGGGACAGGGGTCACAGATACGCAGTATTTT. This encodes CASSYGTGVTDTQYF.

The V gene is TRBV28, the J gene TRBJ1-2; D perhaps matches TRBD1 (6 bases). The V and J ends lost 7 bases and 8 bases respectively, with 20 bases between them. The CDR3 totals 14 residues. Germline values: CDR1 MDHEN, CDR2 SYDVKM. The CDR3 sequence is CASTRGGAFGGYTF. Here the CDR3 DNA reads TGTGCCAGCACTCGGGGGGGCGCATTTGGAGGCTACACCTTC.